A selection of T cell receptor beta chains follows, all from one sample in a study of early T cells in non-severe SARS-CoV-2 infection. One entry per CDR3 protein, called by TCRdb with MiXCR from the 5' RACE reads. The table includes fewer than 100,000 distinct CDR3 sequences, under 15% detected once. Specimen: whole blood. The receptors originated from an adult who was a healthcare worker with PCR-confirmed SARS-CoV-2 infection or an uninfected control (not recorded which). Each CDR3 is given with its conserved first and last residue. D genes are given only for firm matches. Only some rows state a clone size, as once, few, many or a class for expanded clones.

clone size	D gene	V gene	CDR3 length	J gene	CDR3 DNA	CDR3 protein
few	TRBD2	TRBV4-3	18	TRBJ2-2	TGCGCCAGCAGCCCCCGGAGGGCGGGGGGAGCGAACACCGGGGAGCTGTTTTTT	CASSPRRAGGANTGELFF
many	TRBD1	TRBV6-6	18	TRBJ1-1	TGTGCCAGCAGTAGCCCCGACAGGGGTCGCGGTTGGGACACTGAAGCTTTCTTT	CASSSPDRGRGWDTEAFF
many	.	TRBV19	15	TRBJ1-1	TGTGCCAGTAACCCTTCCGGGACAATCATTACTGAAGCTTTCTTT	CASNPSGTIITEAFF
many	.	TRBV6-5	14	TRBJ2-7	TGTGCCAGCAGTCCCCAGGGGCCGACCTACGAGCAGTACTTC	CASSPQGPTYEQYF
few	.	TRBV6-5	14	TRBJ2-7	TGTGCCAGCAGTCCCCGTTCGGGAGCCTACGAGCAGTACTTC	CASSPRSGAYEQYF
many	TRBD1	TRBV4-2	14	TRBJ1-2	TGTGCCAGCAGCCAAGATAGGGACAGCTATGGCTACACCTTC	CASSQDRDSYGYTF
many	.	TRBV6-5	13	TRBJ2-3	TGTGCCAGCAAGCGCGGACCCACAGATACGCAGTATTTT	CASKRGPTDTQYF
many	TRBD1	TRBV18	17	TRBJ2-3	TGTGCCAGCTCACCACCCGGGACAGGGCCGCGCACAGATACGCAGTATTTT	CASSPPGTGPRTDTQYF
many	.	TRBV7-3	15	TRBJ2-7	TGTGCCAGCAGCTTATTGGGGGAAAGGTCCTACGAGCAGTACTTC	CASSLLGERSYEQYF
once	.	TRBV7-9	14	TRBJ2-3	TGTGCCAGCAGGCGAGACGGTAGCACAGATACGCAGTATTTT	CASRRDGSTDTQYF
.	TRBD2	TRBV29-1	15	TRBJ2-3	TGCAGCGTTGTCTGGGCTAGCGGGGTAACAGATACGCAGTATTTT	CSVVWASGVTDTQYF
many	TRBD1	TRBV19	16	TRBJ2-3	TGTGCCAGTAGTTTCCCGACAGGGGAAACCACAGATACGCAGTATTTT	CASSFPTGETTDTQYF
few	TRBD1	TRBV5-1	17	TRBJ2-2	TGCGCCAGCAGCCTTACACAGGGGAGCTTTGTAACCGGGGAGCTGTTTTTT	CASSLTQGSFVTGELFF
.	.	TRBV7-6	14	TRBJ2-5	TGTGCCAGCAGCTTAATTGGGTCTAAAGAGACCCAGTACTTC	CASSLIGSKETQYF
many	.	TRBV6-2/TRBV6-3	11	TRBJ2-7	TGTGCCCTTCACTTCTCGGCCGAGCAGTACTTC	CALHFSAEQYF
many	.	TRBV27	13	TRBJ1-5	TGTGCCAGCAGTTTGGTAGGAAGGCAGCCCCAGCATTTT	CASSLVGRQPQHF
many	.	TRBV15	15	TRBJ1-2	TGTGCCACCAGCAGAGTTCGGAACAGAGACTATGGCTACACCTTC	CATSRVRNRDYGYTF
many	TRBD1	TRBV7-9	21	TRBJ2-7	TGTGCCAGCAGCTTAGCTACAGCCAGGGGGCAAGTAGTCCTGAGGGCCTACGAGCAGTACTTC	CASSLATARGQVVLRAYEQYF
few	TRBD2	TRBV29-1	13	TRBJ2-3	TGCAGCGTTGCCCGGGACTACACAGATACGCAGTATTTT	CSVARDYTDTQYF
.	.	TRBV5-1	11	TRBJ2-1	TGCGCCAGCAGCTTGGCAGAAGAGCAGTTCTTC	CASSLAEEQFF
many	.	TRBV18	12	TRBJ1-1	TGTGCCAGCTCACCAGAGGGGAATGAAGCTTTCTTT	CASSPEGNEAFF
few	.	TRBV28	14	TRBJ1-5	TGTGCCAGCAGCGGACAGACAATCAATCAGCCCCAGCATTTT	CASSGQTINQPQHF
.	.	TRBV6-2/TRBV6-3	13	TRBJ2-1	TGTGCCAGCAGACTCGACAGCTACAATGAGCAGTTCTTC	CASRLDSYNEQFF
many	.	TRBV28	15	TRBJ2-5	TGTGCCAGCAGTTCAGAGTCAGGGAGCCAAGAGACCCAGTACTTC	CASSSESGSQETQYF
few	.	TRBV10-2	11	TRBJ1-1	TGCGCCAGCAGTCGCGGACAAGAAGCTTTCTTT	CASSRGQEAFF
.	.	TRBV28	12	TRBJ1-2	TGCGCCAGCAGTTCGTCATTGTCTGGCTACACCTTC	CASSSSLSGYTF
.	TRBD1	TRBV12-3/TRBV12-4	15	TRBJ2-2	TGTGCCAGCAGTCCTCACCAGGGGGCAGCCGGGGAGCTGTTTTTT	CASSPHQGAAGELFF
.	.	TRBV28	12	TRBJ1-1	TGTGCCAGCAGTTTAGGGTGGGGCGAAGCTTTCTTT	CASSLGWGEAFF